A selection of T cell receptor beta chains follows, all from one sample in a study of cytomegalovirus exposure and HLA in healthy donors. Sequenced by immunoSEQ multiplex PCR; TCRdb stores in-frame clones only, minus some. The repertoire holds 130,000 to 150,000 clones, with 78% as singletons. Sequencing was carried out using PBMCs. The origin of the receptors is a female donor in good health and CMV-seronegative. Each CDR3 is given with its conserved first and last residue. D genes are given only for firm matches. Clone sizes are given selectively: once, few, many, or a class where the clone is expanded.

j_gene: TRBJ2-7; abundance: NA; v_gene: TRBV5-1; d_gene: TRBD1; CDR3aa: CASSPGQGFDEQYF; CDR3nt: TGCGCCAGCAGTCCGGGACAGGGGTTTGACGAGCAGTACTTC
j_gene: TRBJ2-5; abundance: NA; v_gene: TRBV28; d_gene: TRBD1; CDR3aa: CASSTQGAKQETQYF; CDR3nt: TGTGCCAGCAGTACTCAGGGGGCTAAACAAGAGACCCAGTACTTC
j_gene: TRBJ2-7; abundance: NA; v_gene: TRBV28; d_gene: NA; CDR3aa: CASSFLRRSSYEQYF; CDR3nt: TGTGCCAGCAGTTTCTTGCGGAGGAGCTCCTACGAGCAGTACTTC
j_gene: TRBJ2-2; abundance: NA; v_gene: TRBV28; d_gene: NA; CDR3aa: CASMRSAGMAGELFF; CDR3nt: TGTGCCAGCATGAGAAGTGCAGGGATGGCCGGGGAGCTGTTTTTT
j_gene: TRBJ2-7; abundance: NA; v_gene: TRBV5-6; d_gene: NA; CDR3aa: CASSRGAGPYEQYF; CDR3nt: TGTGCCAGCAGCCGGGGGGCAGGACCCTACGAGCAGTACTTC
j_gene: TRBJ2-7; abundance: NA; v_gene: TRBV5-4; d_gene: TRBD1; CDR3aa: CASSLDPDRGSEQYF; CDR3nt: TGTGCCAGCAGCTTGGATCCCGACAGGGGAAGCGAGCAGTACTTC
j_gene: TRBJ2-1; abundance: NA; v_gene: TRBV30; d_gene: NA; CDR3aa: CAWSAEAYNEQFF; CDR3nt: TGTGCCTGGAGTGCCGAGGCCTACAATGAGCAGTTCTTC
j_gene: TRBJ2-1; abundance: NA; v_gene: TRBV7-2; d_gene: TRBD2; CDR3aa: CASRLFGGGQDEQFF; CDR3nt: TGTGCCAGCAGGCTATTCGGGGGGGGGCAAGATGAGCAGTTCTTC
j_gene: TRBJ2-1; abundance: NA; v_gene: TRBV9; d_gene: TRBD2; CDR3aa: CASSTSGGSYNEQFF; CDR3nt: TGTGCCAGCAGCACTAGCGGGGGCTCCTACAATGAGCAGTTCTTC
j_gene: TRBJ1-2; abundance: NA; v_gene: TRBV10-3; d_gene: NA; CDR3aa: CAISESGFYGYTF; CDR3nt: TGTGCCATCAGTGAGTCCGGGTTCTATGGCTACACCTTC
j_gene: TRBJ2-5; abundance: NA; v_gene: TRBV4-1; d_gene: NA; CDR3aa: CASSQDLWRGQYF; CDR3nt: TGCGCCAGCAGCCAAGACTTGTGGAGGGGCCAGTACTTC
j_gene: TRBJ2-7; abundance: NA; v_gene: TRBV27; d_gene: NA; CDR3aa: CASRYTGRGAYEQYF; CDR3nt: TGTGCCAGCAGATACACCGGGAGAGGGGCCTACGAGCAGTACTTC
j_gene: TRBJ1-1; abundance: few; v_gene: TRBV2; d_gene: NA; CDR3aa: CASNSIPNTEAFF; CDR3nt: TGTGCCAGCAACTCCATCCCGAACACTGAAGCTTTCTTT
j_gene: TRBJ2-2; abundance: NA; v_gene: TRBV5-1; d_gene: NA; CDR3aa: CASSLGGGAHTGELFF; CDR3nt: TGCGCCAGCAGCTTGGGTGGAGGGGCTCACACCGGGGAGCTGTTTTTT
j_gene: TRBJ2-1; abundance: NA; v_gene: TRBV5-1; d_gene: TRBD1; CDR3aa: CASSPPGQQYNEQFF; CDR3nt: TGCGCCAGCAGCCCGCCGGGACAGCAATACAATGAGCAGTTCTTC
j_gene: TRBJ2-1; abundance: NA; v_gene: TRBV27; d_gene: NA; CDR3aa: CASSPSERPYNEQFF; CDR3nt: TGTGCCAGCAGTCCTTCGGAGAGGCCCTACAATGAGCAGTTCTTC
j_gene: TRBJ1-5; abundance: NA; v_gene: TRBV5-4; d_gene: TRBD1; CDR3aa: CASSSRGSGQPQHF; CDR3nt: TGTGCCAGCAGCAGCAGGGGGTCGGGTCAGCCCCAGCATTTT
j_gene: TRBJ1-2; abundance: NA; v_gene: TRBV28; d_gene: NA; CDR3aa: CALKEGNGYTF; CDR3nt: TGTGCCCTAAAGGAGGGCAATGGCTACACCTTC
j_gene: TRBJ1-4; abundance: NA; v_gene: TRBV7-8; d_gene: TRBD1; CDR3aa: CASSPGQGARFGEKLFF; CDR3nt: TGTGCCAGCAGCCCCGGACAGGGGGCGCGTTTCGGAGAAAAACTGTTTTTT
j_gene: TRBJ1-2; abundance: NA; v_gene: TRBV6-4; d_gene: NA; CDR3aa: CASKYSYGYTF; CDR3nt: TGTGCCAGCAAGTACAGCTATGGCTACACCTTC
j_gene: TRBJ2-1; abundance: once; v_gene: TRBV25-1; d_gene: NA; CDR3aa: CAGSEWGNLPYNEQFF; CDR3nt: TGTGCCGGCAGTGAATGGGGCAACCTCCCTTACAATGAGCAGTTCTTC
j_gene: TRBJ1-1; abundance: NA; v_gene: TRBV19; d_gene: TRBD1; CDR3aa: CASQDRRSTEAFF; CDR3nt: TGTGCCAGCCAGGACAGGAGAAGCACTGAAGCTTTCTTT
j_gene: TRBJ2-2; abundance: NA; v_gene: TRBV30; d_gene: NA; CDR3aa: CAWTSSGNTGELFF; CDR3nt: TGTGCCTGGACGTCTTCGGGGAACACCGGGGAGCTGTTTTTT
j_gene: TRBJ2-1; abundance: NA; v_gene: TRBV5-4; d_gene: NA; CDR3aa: CASSLMGSTIYNEQFF; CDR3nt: TGTGCCAGCAGCTTGATGGGCTCCACCATCTACAATGAGCAGTTCTTC
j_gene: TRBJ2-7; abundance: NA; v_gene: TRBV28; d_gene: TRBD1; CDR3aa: CASSYAPRDRVHEQYF; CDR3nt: TGTGCCAGCAGTTACGCCCCTCGGGACAGGGTCCACGAGCAGTACTTC
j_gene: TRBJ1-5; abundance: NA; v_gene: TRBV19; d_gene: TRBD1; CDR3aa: CASSTGTVSNQPQHF; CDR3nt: TGTGCCAGTAGTACCGGGACAGTGAGCAATCAGCCCCAGCATTTT
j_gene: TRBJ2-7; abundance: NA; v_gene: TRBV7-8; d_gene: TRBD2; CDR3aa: CASSLVAGAYEQYF; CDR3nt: TGTGCCAGCAGCTTAGTAGCGGGGGCCTACGAGCAGTACTTC
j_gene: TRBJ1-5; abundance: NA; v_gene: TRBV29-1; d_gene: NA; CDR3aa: CSVGSSNQPQHF; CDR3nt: TGCAGCGTGGGGAGTAGCAATCAGCCCCAGCATTTT
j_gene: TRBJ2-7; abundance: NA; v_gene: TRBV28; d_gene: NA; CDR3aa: CASSYASSYEQYF; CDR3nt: TGTGCCAGCAGTTATGCCAGCTCCTACGAGCAGTACTTC
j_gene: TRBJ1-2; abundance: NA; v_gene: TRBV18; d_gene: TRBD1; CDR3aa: CASSLRDRGRFGYTF; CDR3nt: TGTGCCAGCTCACTTCGGGACAGGGGAAGATTTGGCTACACCTTC
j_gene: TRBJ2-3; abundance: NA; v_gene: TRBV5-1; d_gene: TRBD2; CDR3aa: CASSRTRSGGTDTQYF; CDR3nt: TGCGCCAGCAGCCGGACCAGGAGCGGGGGGACAGATACGCAGTATTTT
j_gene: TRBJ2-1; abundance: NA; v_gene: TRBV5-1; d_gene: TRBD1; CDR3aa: CASSLGTGVVEQFF; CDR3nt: TGCGCCAGCAGCTTGGGGACAGGGGTCGTTGAGCAGTTCTTC
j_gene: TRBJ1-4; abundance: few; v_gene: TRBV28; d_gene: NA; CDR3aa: CASSSTVGGEKLFF; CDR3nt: TGTGCCAGCAGTTCGACAGTGGGGGGTGAAAAACTGTTTTTT
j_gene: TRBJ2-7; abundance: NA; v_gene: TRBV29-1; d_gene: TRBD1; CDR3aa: CSVGQTGDFSEQYF; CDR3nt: TGCAGCGTCGGCCAGACAGGGGACTTCAGCGAGCAGTACTTC
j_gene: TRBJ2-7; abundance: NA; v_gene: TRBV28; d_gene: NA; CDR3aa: CASRLNGFSYEQYF; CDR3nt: TGTGCCAGCAGGCTAAACGGGTTTTCCTACGAGCAGTACTTC
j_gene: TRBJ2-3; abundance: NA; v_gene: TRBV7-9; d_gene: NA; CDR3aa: CASTPPQLKDTQYF; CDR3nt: TGTGCCAGCACCCCTCCCCAACTAAAAGATACGCAGTATTTT
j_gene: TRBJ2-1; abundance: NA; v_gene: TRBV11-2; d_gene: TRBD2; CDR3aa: CASSFAGGPYNEQFF; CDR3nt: TGTGCCAGCAGCTTTGCGGGAGGGCCCTACAATGAGCAGTTCTTC
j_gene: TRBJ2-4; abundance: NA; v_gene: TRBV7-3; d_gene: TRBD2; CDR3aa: CASSSGTRDSIQYF; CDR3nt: TGTGCCAGCAGCTCCGGGACTAGGGATAGCATTCAGTACTTC
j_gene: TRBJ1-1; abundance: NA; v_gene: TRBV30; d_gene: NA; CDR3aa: CAWSGHLEAFF; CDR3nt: TGTGCCTGGAGTGGGCACCTTGAAGCTTTCTTT
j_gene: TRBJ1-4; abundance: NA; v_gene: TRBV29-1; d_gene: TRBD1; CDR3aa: CSVEERDRGKLFF; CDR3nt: TGCAGCGTTGAAGAGAGGGACAGGGGAAAACTGTTTTTT
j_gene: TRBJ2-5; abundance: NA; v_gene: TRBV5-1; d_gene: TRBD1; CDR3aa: CASTRTGGGETQYF; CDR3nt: TGCGCCAGCACCAGGACAGGGGGTGGGGAGACCCAGTACTTC
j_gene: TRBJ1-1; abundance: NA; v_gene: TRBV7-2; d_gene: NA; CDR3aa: CASSLKAEAFF; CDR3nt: TGTGCCAGCAGCTTGAAAGCCGAAGCTTTCTTT
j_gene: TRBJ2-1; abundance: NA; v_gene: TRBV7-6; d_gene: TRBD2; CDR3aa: CASSLVAGGPGSYNEQFF; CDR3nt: TGTGCCAGCAGCTTAGTAGCGGGAGGGCCTGGCTCCTACAATGAGCAGTTCTTC
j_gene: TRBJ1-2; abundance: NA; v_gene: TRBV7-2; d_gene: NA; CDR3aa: CASSPAQGANYGYTF; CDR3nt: TGTGCCAGCAGCCCCGCTCAAGGGGCGAACTATGGCTACACCTTC
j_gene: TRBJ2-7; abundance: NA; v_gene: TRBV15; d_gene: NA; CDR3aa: CATSTRLSYEQYF; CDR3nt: TGTGCCACCAGCACGCGCCTCTCCTACGAGCAGTACTTC
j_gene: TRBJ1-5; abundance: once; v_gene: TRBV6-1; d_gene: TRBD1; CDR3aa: CASSMEGQFNQPQHF; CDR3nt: TGTGCCAGCAGTATGGAGGGACAGTTCAATCAGCCCCAGCATTTT
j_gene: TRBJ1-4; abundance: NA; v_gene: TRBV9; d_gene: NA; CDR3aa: CASSVDTGLNEKLFF; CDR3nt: TGTGCCAGCAGCGTGGACACGGGCTTAAATGAAAAACTGTTTTTT
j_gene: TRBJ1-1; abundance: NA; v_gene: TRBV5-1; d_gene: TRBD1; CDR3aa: CASSLPGQQNTEAFF; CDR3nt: TGCGCCAGCAGCTTGCCGGGACAGCAGAACACTGAAGCTTTCTTT
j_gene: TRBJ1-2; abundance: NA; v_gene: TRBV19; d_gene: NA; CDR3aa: CASSRTGVHGYTF; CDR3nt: TGTGCCAGTAGTAGAACAGGAGTCCATGGCTACACCTTC
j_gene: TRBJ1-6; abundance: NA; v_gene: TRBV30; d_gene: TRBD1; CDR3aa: CAWETGDRGLSPLHF; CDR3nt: TGTGCCTGGGAAACCGGGGACAGGGGACTTTCACCCCTCCACTTT
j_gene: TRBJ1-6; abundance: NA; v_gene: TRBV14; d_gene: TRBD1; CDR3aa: CASSPQEGASYNSPLHF; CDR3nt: TGTGCCAGCAGCCCCCAGGAGGGGGCCTCCTATAATTCACCCCTCCACTTT
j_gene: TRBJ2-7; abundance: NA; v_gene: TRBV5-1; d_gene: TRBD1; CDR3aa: CASSTGQGCEQYF; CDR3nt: TGCGCCAGCAGTACCGGACAGGGATGCGAGCAGTACTTC
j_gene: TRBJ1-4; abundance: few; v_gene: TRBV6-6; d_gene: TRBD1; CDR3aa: CASSRGTDVREKLFF; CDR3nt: TGTGCCAGCAGTCGGGGGACAGACGTCCGAGAAAAACTGTTTTTT
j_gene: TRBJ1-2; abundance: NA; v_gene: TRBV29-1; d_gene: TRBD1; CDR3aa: CSVGTGGGYGYTF; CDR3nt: TGCAGCGTTGGGACAGGGGGCGGCTATGGCTACACCTTC
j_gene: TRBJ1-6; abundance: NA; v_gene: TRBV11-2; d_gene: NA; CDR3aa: CASSYTNSPLHF; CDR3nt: TGTGCCAGCAGCTATACAAATTCACCCCTCCACTTT
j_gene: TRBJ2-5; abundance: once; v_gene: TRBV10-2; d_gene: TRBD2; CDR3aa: CASSEILAGLKETQYF; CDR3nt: TGCGCCAGCAGTGAGATCCTAGCGGGATTAAAAGAGACCCAGTACTTC
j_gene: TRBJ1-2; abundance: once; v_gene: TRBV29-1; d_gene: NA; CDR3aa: CSVEVSGTFYGYTF; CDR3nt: TGCAGCGTTGAAGTGTCCGGGACATTTTATGGCTACACCTTC
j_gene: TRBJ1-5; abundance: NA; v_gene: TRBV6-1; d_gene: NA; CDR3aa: CASSEGSQGGQPQHF; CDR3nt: TGTGCCAGCAGTGAAGGCAGTCAGGGCGGTCAGCCCCAGCATTTT